This record covers a single TCR beta chain. The antigen remains unidentified. The PCR employed 60 Vbeta primers together with 13 Jbeta primers. As processed by the authors: It was a later analysis that counted 83 million or so unique TCR beta chains, of which some 9.9 million were shared. Libraries were prepared by immunoSEQ multiplex PCR; TCRdb keeps only in-frame clonotypes and omits some of them. V and J calls plus clone size are reproduced from that table; the DNA served to infer D and trimming. The repertoire holds 150,000 or so clones, about four fifths seen once, with approximately 5% in the top ten. This sample was taken from a study of cytomegalovirus exposure and HLA in healthy donors. The study, taken as a whole, reports: Most TCR sequences proved rare, with some public TCRs found in many donors. TCR beta sequences reportedly predicted most subjects' HLA-A and HLA-B alleles accurately.

The sequencing sample was made of PBMCs. This TCR came from a woman aged 18-29 years in good health and CMV-seropositive.

The CDR3 protein is CASSAPGSYNSPLHF. CDR3 sequence (DNA): TGTGCCAGTAGTGCGCCAGGGTCCTATAATTCACCCCTCCACTTT. This rearrangement joins TRBV19 to TRBJ1-6; D possibly corresponds to TRBD1 (5 bases). The CDR3 consists of 15 residues. From germline, CDR1 is LNHDA and CDR2 SQIVND (reference sequence). V was trimmed by 5 bases and J by 1 base, leaving 9 bases between them. Full variable domain (rest looked up from reference TRBV19 and TRBJ1-6): DGGITQSPKYLFRKEGQNVTLSCEQNLNHDAMYWYRQDPGQGLRLIYYSQIVNDFQKGDIAEGYSVSREKKESFPLTVTSAQKNPTAFYLCASSAPGSYNSPLHFGNGTRLTVT.